The rows below give T cell receptor beta chains drawn from one sample of a study of T cells in Graves' hyperthyroidism and ophthalmopathy. MiXCR was run by TCRdb on the multiplex PCR reads, yielding one entry per CDR3 protein. Found here are under 450,000 distinct CDR3 sequences, 13% of them singletons; the top ten hold more than 20%. Input material: blood. These receptors came from a man younger than 40 with Graves' hyperthyroidism that later progressed to Graves' ophthalmopathy. Each CDR3 is given with its conserved first and last residue. D genes are given only for firm matches. Not all rows give a size; the values are once, few, many and, for expanded clones, a class.

TRBJ2-2 TRBV29-1 NA NA CSVDLWGRTGELFF TGCAGCGTTGATCTTTGGGGGCGCACCGGGGAGCTGTTTTTT
TRBJ2-1 TRBV5-1 many NA CASSSGLLEQFF TGCGCCAGCAGCTCGGGACTTCTTGAGCAGTTCTTC
TRBJ1-6 TRBV9 few NA CASSVGVTYNSPLHF TGTGCCAGCAGCGTCGGGGTAACCTATAATTCACCCCTCCACTTT
TRBJ2-7 TRBV28 many NA CASSLMVYEQYF TGTGCCAGCAGTTTAATGGTGTACGAGCAGTACTTC
TRBJ1-5 TRBV6-1 NA NA CASSEQSNQPQHF TGTGCCAGCAGTGAACAAAGCAATCAGCCCCAGCATTTT
TRBJ2-4 TRBV19 few NA CASSIFRLAKNIQYF TGTGCCAGTAGTATCTTTCGCCTAGCCAAAAACATTCAGTACTTC
TRBJ1-4 TRBV7-2 NA TRBD1 CASSSTGTGNEKLFF TGTGCCAGCAGCTCCACCGGGACAGGGAATGAAAAACTGTTTTTT
TRBJ1-6 TRBV5-6 few NA CASSLAVSGQGYSPLHF TGTGCCAGCAGCTTGGCTGTCTCGGGACAAGGGTATTCACCCCTCCACTTT
TRBJ1-2 TRBV10-3 NA NA CAISGGDHGYTF TGTGCCATCAGTGGGGGGGACCATGGCTACACCTTC
TRBJ1-4 TRBV20-1 NA NA CSAKETVKKLFF TGCAGTGCTAAGGAGACAGTAAAAAAACTGTTTTTT
TRBJ1-2 TRBV10-3 few NA CAISESGSYGYTF TGTGCCATCAGTGAGTCGGGCAGTTATGGCTACACCTTC
TRBJ1-5 TRBV28 many NA CASSYRAVRNQPQHF TGTGCCAGCAGTTACCGAGCAGTGCGCAATCAGCCCCAGCATTTT
TRBJ2-1 TRBV11-1 few NA CASSLMGEQFF TGTGCCAGCAGCTTAATGGGTGAGCAGTTCTTC
TRBJ2-5 TRBV2 many NA CASSERGLQETQYF TGTGCCAGCAGTGAAAGGGGTTTACAAGAGACCCAGTACTTC
TRBJ2-1 TRBV30 many NA CAWSFQGDEQFF TGTGCCTGGAGTTTTCAGGGCGATGAGCAGTTCTTC
TRBJ1-5 TRBV24-1 many TRBD1 CATSDSQGVQPQHF TGTGCCACCAGTGATTCCCAGGGGGTCCAGCCCCAGCATTTT
TRBJ1-1 TRBV29-1 NA NA CSVEVPGVTGTEAFF TGCAGCGTTGAAGTTCCGGGGGTGACGGGCACTGAAGCTTTCTTT
TRBJ1-2 TRBV2 many TRBD1 CASSADREKGYTF TGTGCCAGCAGCGCGGACAGGGAGAAAGGCTACACCTTC
TRBJ2-5 TRBV9 few NA CASSPFAGAYQETQYF TGTGCCAGCAGCCCCTTCGCGGGCGCGTACCAAGAGACCCAGTACTTC
TRBJ1-2 TRBV30 NA NA CAWTQRGGLDGYTF TGTGCCTGGACCCAGCGAGGAGGATTAGATGGCTACACCTTC
TRBJ2-5 TRBV29-1 many NA CSGGLPQETQYF TGCAGCGGCGGTTTACCCCAAGAGACCCAGTACTTC
TRBJ2-1 TRBV7-2 few TRBD2 CASKASGGAPNNEQFF TGTGCCAGCAAGGCTAGCGGGGGGGCCCCGAACAATGAGCAGTTCTTC
TRBJ2-7 TRBV4-2 NA TRBD2 CASSQRTSGGHYEQYF TGTGCCAGCAGCCAGAGGACTAGCGGGGGGCACTACGAGCAGTACTTC
TRBJ2-7 TRBV5-1 NA NA CASSATGEQYF TGCGCCAGCAGTGCGACAGGCGAGCAGTACTTC
TRBJ2-4 TRBV5-4 NA NA CASSKQGLAKNIQYF TGTGCCAGCAGCAAACAGGGATTAGCCAAAAACATTCAGTACTTC
TRBJ1-5 TRBV6-5 many NA CASSYSGLSDDSNQPQHF TGTGCCAGCAGTTACTCTGGACTATCGGATGATAGCAATCAGCCCCAGCATTTT
TRBJ1-2 TRBV28 many NA CASSPPGQLLANYGYTF TGTGCCAGCAGCCCGCCGGGACAACTTCTAGCTAACTATGGCTACACCTTC
TRBJ2-4 TRBV5-1 many TRBD2 CASSLPGGEDIQYF TGCGCCAGCAGCTTGCCGGGAGGCGAGGACATTCAGTACTTC
TRBJ2-3 TRBV12-5 NA NA CASGLTGRVESTDTQYF TGTGCTAGTGGTTTGACTGGAAGGGTAGAAAGCACAGATACGCAGTATTTT
TRBJ2-1 TRBV20-1 NA NA CSARDLQGRGYNEQFF TGCAGTGCTAGAGATCTACAGGGTAGGGGGTACAATGAGCAGTTCTTC
TRBJ1-6 TRBV3-1 NA NA CASSQDTDTPEGMALHF TGTGCCAGCAGCCAAGATACAGACACCCCCGAGGGCATGGCCCTCCACTTT
TRBJ2-7 TRBV5-1 many NA CASNPGGREITYEQYF TGCGCCAGCAACCCCGGCGGTAGGGAAATCACCTACGAGCAGTACTTC
TRBJ2-7 TRBV2 many TRBD2 CASSTPGGTYEQYF TGTGCCAGCAGCACTCCCGGGGGGACCTACGAGCAGTACTTC
TRBJ2-5 TRBV3-1 few NA CASSHPRDYQETQYF TGTGCCAGCAGCCATCCTAGGGACTACCAAGAGACCCAGTACTTC
TRBJ1-3 TRBV3-1 NA NA CASSHKVPGTSGNTIYF TGTGCCAGCAGCCATAAAGTTCCCGGGACATCGGGAAACACCATATATTTT
TRBJ2-1 TRBV19 few NA CASSYAGSYNEQFF TGTGCCAGTAGTTACGCCGGGTCCTACAATGAGCAGTTCTTC